The sequence of this T cell receptor (beta chain) was determined in a study of beta chain features in type 1 diabetes. All of the isolated RNA was reverse transcribed, so expressed TCRB transcripts were sequenced. Using immunoSEQ multiplex PCR, the repertoire was profiled, and TCRdb retains in-frame clones only, with some absent. The sample holds around 13,000 clones, around 43% seen once. V was shortened by 5 bases and J by 4 bases, with 11 bases between the two germline ends. The CDR3 is made up of 13 amino acids. CDR1 and CDR2 from the germline V gene are SGHAT and FQNNGV. The chain is built from TRBV11-2 and TRBJ2-5; D is perhaps TRBD2 (5 bases). Sequenced sample: stem cell memory CD4+ T cells from blood. This receptor was taken from a man between 18 and 35 years old in good health. The CDR3 nucleotides are TGTGCCAGCAGCCCCCTAGCCTCAGAGACCCAGTACTTC. Translated: CASSPLASETQYF.